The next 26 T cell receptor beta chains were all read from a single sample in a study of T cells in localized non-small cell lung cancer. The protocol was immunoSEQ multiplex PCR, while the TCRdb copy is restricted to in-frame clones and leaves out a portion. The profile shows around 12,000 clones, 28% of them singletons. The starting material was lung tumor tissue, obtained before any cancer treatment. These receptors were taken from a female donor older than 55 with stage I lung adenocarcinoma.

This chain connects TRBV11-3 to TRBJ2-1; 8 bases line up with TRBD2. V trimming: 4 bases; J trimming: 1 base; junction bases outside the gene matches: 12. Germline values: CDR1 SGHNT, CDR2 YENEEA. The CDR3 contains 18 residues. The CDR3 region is CASSSDSSGSLSYNEQFF. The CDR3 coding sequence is TGTGCCAGCAGCTCAGATTCAAGCGGGAGTCTTTCCTACAATGAGCAGTTCTTC.

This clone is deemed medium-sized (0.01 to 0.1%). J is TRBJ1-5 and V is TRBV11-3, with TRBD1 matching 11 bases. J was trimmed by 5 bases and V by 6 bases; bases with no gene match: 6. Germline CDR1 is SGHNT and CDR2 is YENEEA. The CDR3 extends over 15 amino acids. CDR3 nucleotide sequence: TGTGCCAGCAGTCTCCGGACAGGGGGCGATCAGCCCCAGCATTTT. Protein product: CASSLRTGGDQPQHF.

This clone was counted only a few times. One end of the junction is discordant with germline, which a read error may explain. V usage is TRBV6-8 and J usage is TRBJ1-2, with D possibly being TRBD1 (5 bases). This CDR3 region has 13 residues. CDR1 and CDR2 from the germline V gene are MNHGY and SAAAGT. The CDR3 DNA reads TGTGCCACCAGTTCTGAAGGGGTAAATGGCTACACCTTC. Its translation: CATSSEGVNGYTF.

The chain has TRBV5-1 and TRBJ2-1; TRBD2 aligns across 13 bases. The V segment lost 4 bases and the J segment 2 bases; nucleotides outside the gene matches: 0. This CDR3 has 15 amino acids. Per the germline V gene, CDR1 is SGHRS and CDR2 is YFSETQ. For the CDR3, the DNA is TGCGCCAGCAGCGGGACTAGCGGGGCCTACAATGAGCAGTTCTTC. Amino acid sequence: CASSGTSGAYNEQFF. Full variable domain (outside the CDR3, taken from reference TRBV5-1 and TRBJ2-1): KAGVTQTPRYLIKTRGQQVTLSCSPISGHRSVSWYQQTPGQGLQFLFEYFSETQRNKGNFPGRFSGRQFSNSRSEMNVSTLELGDSALYLCASSGTSGAYNEQFFGPGTRLTVL.

CDR3 loop: CASKGSRFLNTEAFF. The CDR3 DNA is TGTGCCAGCAAGGGGTCGCGCTTCTTGAACACTGAAGCTTTCTTT. The chain combines TRBV6-8 with TRBJ1-1; D is perhaps TRBD1 (5 bases). V lost 7 bases and J lost 0, with 15 bases in between. The CDR3 spans 15 residues. The germline gives CDR1 MNHGY, CDR2 SAAAGT.

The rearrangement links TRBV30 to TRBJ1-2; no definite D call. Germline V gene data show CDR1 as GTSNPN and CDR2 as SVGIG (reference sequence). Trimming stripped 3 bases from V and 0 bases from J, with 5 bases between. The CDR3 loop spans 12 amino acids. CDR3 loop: CAWRRANYGYTF. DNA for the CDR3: TGTGCCTGGAGGAGGGCTAACTATGGCTACACCTTC.

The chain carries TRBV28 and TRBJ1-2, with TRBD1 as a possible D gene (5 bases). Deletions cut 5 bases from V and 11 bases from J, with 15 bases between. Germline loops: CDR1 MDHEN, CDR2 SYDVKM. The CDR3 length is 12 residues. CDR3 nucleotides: TGTGCCAGCAGTCCTAGGCAGGGAATATACACCTTC. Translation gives CASSPRQGIYTF.

In DNA form, the CDR3 reads TGTGCCACCAGCAGCCCTGTTTTGAGGGGGGACTACGAGCAGTACTTC. It translates to CATSSPVLRGDYEQYF. This chain connects TRBV15 to TRBJ2-7; either TRBD1 or TRBD2 may supply D (6 bases each). Germline V lookup: CDR1 LNHNV, CDR2 YYDKDF (reference sequence). The CDR3 contains 16 residues. V was cut by 3 bases and J by 3 bases, with 18 bases left in between.

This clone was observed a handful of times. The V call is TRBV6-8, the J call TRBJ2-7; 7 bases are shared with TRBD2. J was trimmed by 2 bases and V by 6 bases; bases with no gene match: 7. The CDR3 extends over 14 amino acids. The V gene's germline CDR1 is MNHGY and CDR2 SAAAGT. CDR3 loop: CASRASGLPYEQYF. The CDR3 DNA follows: TGTGCCAGCAGGGCTAGCGGACTCCCCTACGAGCAGTACTTC.

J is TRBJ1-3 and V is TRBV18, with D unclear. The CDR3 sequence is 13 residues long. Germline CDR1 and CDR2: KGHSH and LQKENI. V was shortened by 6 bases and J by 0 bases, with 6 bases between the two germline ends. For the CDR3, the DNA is TGTGCCAGCTCTCAGAGCTCTGGAAACACCATATATTTT. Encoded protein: CASSQSSGNTIYF.

The CDR3, as DNA: TGTGCCTGGAGTCCTGCCGGGGCGGGAGTGTCCTACAATGAGCAGTTCTTC. This encodes CAWSPAGAGVSYNEQFF. This chain links TRBV30 with TRBJ2-1, with TRBD2 identical over 7 bases. CDR3 length: 17 amino acids. V gave up 2 bases and J gave up 1 base; unmatched junction bases: 11. Germline loops: CDR1 GTSNPN, CDR2 SVGIG (reference sequence).

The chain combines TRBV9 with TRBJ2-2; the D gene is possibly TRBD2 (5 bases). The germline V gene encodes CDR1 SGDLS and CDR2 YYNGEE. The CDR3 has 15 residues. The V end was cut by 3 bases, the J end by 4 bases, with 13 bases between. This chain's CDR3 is CASSEGLLGTGELFF. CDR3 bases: TGTGCCAGCAGCGAAGGACTCCTCGGCACCGGGGAGCTGTTTTTT.

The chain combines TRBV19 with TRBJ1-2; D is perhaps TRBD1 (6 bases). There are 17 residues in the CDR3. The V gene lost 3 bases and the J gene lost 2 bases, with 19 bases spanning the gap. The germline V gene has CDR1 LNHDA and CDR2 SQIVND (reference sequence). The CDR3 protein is CASSIVGHVIPNYGYTF. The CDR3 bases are TGTGCCAGTAGTATTGTGGGACATGTGATACCGAACTATGGCTACACCTTC.

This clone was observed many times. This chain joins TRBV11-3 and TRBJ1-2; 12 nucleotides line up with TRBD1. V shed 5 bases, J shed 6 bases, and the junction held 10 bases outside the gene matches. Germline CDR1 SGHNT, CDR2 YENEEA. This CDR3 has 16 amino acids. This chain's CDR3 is CASSQKRDRGRDGYTF. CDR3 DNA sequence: TGTGCCAGCAGCCAGAAAAGGGACAGGGGGCGTGATGGCTACACCTTC.

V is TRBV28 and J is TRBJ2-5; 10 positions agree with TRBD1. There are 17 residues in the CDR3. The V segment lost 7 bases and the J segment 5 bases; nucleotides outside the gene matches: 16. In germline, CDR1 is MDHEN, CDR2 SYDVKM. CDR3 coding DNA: TGTGCCAGCAAGTCCCGTGACAGGGGGCAGGGGGTTGAGACCCAGTACTTC. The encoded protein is CASKSRDRGQGVETQYF.

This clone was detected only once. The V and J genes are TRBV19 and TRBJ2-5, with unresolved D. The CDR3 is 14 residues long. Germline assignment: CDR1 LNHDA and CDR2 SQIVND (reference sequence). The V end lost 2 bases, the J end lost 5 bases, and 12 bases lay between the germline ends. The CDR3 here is CASSITGLGETQYF. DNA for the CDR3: TGTGCCAGTAGTATAACTGGGTTGGGTGAGACCCAGTACTTC.

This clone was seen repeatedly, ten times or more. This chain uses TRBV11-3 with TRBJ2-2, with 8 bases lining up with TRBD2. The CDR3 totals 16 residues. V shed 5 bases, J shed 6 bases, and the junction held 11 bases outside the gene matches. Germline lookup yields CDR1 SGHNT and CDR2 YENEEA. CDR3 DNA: TGTGCCAGCAGCCGTCCATCGGGACTAGGGGCCGGGGAGCTGTTTTTT. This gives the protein CASSRPSGLGAGELFF.

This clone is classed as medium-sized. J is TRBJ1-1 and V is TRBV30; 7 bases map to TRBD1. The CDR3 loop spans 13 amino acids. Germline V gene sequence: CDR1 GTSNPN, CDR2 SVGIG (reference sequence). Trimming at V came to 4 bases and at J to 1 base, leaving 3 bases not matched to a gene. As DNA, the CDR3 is TGTGCCTGGATGAACAGGGGGAACACTGAAGCTTTCTTT. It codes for CAWMNRGNTEAFF. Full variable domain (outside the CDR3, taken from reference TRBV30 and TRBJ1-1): SQTIHQWPATLVQPVGSPLSLECTVEGTSNPNLYWYRQAAGRGLQLLFYSVGIGQISSEVPQNLSASRPQDRQFILSSKKLLLSDSGFYLCAWMNRGNTEAFFGQGTRLTVV.

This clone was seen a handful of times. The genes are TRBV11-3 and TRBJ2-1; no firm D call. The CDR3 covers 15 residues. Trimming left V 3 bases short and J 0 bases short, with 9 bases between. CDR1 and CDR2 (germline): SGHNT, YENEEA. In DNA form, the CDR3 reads TGTGCCAGCAGCTTCCTTAGGAGCTCCTACAATGAGCAGTTCTTC. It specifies CASSFLRSSYNEQFF.

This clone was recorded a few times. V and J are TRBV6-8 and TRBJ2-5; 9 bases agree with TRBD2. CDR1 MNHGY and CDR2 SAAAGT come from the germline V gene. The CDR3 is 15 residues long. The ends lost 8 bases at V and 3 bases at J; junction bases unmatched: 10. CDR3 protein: CASGRRGGAKETQYF. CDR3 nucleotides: TGTGCCAGCGGACGGCGCGGGGGGGCCAAAGAGACCCAGTACTTC.

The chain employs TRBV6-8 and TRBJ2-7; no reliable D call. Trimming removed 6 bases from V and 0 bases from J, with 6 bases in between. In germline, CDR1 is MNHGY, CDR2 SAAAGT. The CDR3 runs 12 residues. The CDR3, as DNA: TGTGCCAGCAGCCCCCTCTCCTACGAGCAGTACTTC. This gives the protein CASSPLSYEQYF.

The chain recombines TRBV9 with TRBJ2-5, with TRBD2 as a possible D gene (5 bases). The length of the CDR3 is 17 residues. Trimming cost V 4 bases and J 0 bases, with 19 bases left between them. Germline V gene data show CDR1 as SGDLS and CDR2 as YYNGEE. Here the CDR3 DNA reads TGTGCCAGCAGCCCTCCCCCGGGGTGGGCCAACCAAGAGACCCAGTACTTC. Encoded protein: CASSPPPGWANQETQYF.

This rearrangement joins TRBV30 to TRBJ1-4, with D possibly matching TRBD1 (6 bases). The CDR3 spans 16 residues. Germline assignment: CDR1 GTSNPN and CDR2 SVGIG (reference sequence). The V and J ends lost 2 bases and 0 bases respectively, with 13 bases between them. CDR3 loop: CAWSTGTLSTNEKLFF. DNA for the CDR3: TGTGCCTGGAGTACTGGGACACTTTCAACTAATGAAAAACTGTTTTTT.

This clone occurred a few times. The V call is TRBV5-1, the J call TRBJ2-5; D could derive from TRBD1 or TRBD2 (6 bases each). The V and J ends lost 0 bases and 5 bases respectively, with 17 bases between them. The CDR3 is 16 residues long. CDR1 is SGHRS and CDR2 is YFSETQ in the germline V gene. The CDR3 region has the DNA TGCGCCAGCAGCTTGGCTCCAGAGGGGGGTGGTGAGACCCAGTACTTC. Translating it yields CASSLAPEGGGETQYF. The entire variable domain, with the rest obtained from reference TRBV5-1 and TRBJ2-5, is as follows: KAGVTQTPRYLIKTRGQQVTLSCSPISGHRSVSWYQQTPGQGLQFLFEYFSETQRNKGNFPGRFSGRQFSNSRSEMNVSTLELGDSALYLCASSLAPEGGGETQYFGPGTRLLVL.

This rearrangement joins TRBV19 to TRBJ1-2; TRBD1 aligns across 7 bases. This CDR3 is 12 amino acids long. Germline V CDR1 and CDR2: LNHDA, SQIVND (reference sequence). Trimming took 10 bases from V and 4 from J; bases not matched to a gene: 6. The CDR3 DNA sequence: TGTGCCACCTACGACAGGGTCTATGGCTACACCTTC. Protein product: CATYDRVYGYTF.

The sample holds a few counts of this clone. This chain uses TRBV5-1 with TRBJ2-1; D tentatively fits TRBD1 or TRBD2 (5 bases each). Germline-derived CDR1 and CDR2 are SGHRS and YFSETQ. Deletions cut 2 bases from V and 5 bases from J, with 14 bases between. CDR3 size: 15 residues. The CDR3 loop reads CASSFGGRGNNEQFF. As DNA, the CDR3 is TGCGCCAGCAGCTTTGGGGGACGGGGAAACAATGAGCAGTTCTTC.